The 9 T cell receptor delta chains below all came from one sample that was sequenced in a study of delta chains in infants with herpesvirus infections. PBMC RNA was reverse transcribed using gamma-chain- and delta-chain-specific primers. TCRdb made new clone calls on the RT-PCR reads using CATT. The table lists over a thousand delta-chain clones, roughly 30% of them singletons, with around 8.8% in the top ten. The sequences come from peripheral blood, collected at time point 1 of longitudinal follow-up. The receptors were sampled from a human donor who was a Ugandan infant, either HIV-exposed or HIV-unexposed (not recorded which).

The CDR3 coding sequence is TGTGCTCTTGGGGAAGTCGTGGGGATTTTCGACACCGATAAACTCATCTTT. It translates to CALGEVVGIFDTDKLIF. This sequence joins TRDV1 and TRDJ1; a possible D gene is TRDD3 (6 bases). Germline CDR1 is TSWWSYY and CDR2 is QGS. The ends were cut back, 2 bases at V and 0 bases at J, with 16 bases in the middle. The CDR3 loop spans 17 amino acids.

The CDR3 nucleotides are TGTGCTCTTGGGGGGCTTCCTAATCTGGGGGCCGCAATCCCCTACACCGATAAACTCATCTTT. It yields the protein CALGGLPNLGAAIPYTDKLIF. The rearrangement joins TRDV1 to TRDJ1; D possibly matches TRDD2 or TRDD3 (7 bases each). The germline V and J ends were trimmed by 4 bases and 0 bases, with 30 bases remaining between them. Looked up from germline, CDR1 is TSWWSYY and CDR2 is QGS. The CDR3 totals 21 residues.

By frequency in the sample, this clone is large. V is TRDV1 and J is TRDJ1; D uncertain. V lost 0 bases and J lost 0, with 20 bases in between. The CDR3 extends over 19 amino acids. The germline gives CDR1 TSWWSYY, CDR2 QGS. CDR3 DNA sequence: TGTGCTCTTGGGGAACTACGGCCTTTCTTGCCCATGTACACCGATAAACTCATCTTT. It codes for CALGELRPFLPMYTDKLIF.

This clone appeared a few times. The gene calls are TRDV1 and TRDJ1; 10 bases are shared with TRDD3. V was clipped by 2 bases and J by 2 bases; unmatched bases: 17. This CDR3 region has 20 residues. CDR1 and CDR2 from the germline V gene are TSWWSYY and QGS. The CDR3 loop is CALGEVCLGPSLGDTDKLIF. CDR3 bases: TGTGCTCTTGGGGAAGTATGCCTTGGTCCATCACTGGGGGATACCGATAAACTCATCTTT.

This sequence joins TRDV2 and TRDJ2; TRDD3 matches 9 bases. The CDR3 covers 16 residues. Germline V gene data show CDR1 as GEAIGNYY and CDR2 as EKD. The ends lost 0 bases at V and 1 base at J; junction bases unmatched: 2. The CDR3: CACDTVGGYLTAQLFF. CDR3 sequence (DNA): TGTGCCTGTGACACCGTTGGGGGATATTTGACAGCACAACTCTTCTTT.

The chain has TRAV38-2/DV8 and TRDJ1, with D maybe TRDD3 (6 bases). The CDR3 is made up of 15 amino acids. Between the trimmed V and J ends, which lost 3 bases and 5 bases, there was a span of 17 bases. CDR1 TSESDYY and CDR2 QEAYKQQN come from the germline V gene. As DNA, the CDR3 is TGTGCTTATAGGAATACGATTAACTGGGCGGATAAACTCATCTTT. This translates into CAYRNTINWADKLIF.

This clone appeared once. The same CDR3 arises from other DNA sequences in this sample as well. The chain has TRDV1 and TRDJ1; the D is unclear. CDR1 is TSWWSYY, CDR2 QGS, per germline. CDR3 length: 14 residues. The CDR3 bases are TGTGCCCTCGGTTCCCAAAAGTACACCGATAAACTCATCTTT. Translating it yields CALGSQKYTDKLIF.

As concerns this clone: A read error is possible here, since a much larger clone lies one base away. The chain combines TRAV36/DV7 with TRDJ1; D is undetermined. The germline gives CDR1 VTNFRS, CDR2 LTSSGIE (reference sequence). This CDR3 spans 12 amino acids. V was trimmed by 5 bases and J by 6 bases, leaving 14 bases between them. The CDR3 is CAVHVRIHKLIF. The CDR3 bases are TGTGCTGTACACGTTCGTATTCATAAACTCATCTTT. Based on the CDR3 plus reference TRAV36/DV7 and TRDJ1, the full variable domain is EDKVVQSPLSLVVHEGDTVTLNCSYEVTNFRSLLWYKQEKKAPTFLFMLTSSGIEKKSGRLSSILDKKELSSILNITATQTGDSAIYLCAVHVRIHKLIFGKGTRVTVEP.

By frequency in the sample, this clone is large. The CDR3 is CALLRLGTGDTDKLIF. The CDR3 nucleotides read TGTGCTTTACTACGTTTGGGTACTGGGGACACCGATAAACTCATCTTT. V and J are TRAV38-2/DV8 and TRDJ1, with 7 bases lining up with TRDD3. The ends lost 9 bases at V and 0 bases at J; junction bases unmatched: 14. Germline V gives CDR1 TSESDYY, CDR2 QEAYKQQN. This CDR3 spans 16 amino acids.